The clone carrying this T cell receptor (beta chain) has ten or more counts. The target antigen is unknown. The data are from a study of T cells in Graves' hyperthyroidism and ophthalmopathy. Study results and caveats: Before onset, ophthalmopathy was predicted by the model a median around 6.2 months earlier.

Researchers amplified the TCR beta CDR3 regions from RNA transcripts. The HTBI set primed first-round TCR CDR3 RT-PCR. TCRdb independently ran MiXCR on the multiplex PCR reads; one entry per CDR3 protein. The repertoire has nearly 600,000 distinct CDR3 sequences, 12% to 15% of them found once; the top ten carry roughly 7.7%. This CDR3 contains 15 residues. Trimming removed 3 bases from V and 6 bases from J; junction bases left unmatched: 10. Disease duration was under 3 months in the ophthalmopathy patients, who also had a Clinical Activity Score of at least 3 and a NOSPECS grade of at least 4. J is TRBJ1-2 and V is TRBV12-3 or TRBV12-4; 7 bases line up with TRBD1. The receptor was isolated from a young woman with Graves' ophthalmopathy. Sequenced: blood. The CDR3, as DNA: TGTGCCAGCAGTTTCAGGCAGGGGGGAAGTAATGGCTACACCTTC. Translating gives CASSFRQGGSNGYTF.